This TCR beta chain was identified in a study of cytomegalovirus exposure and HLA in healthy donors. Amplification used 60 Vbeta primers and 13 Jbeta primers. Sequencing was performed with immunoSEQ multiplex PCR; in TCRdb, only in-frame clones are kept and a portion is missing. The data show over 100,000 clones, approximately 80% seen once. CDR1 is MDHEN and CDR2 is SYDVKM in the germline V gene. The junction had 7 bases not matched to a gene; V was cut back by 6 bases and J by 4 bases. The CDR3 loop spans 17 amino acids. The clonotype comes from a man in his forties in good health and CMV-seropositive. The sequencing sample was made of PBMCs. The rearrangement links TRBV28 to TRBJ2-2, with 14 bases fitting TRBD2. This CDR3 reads CASSGLAGGFGTGELFF. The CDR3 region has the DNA TGTGCCAGCAGCGGACTAGCGGGGGGCTTCGGCACCGGGGAGCTGTTTTTT.